This entry lists 5 T cell receptor beta chains sequenced from one sample in a study of blood T cell repertoires in COVID-19. Here immunoSEQ multiplex PCR was the method, and the copy in TCRdb shows in-frame clones only, minus some. This table holds under 300,000 clones, around 83% found once. Material for sequencing was peripheral blood. These receptors originate from a man in his forties who had recovered from COVID-19.

V is TRBV2 and J is TRBJ1-5, with 11 bases matching TRBD1. V shed 8 bases and J 0 bases; nucleotides not matched to a gene: 3. Per germline, CDR1 SNHLY and CDR2 FYNNEI. The CDR3 contains 15 residues. The CDR3 DNA reads TGTGCCAGCTCGGGACAGGGGGATAGCAATCAGCCCCAGCATTTT. It codes for CASSGQGDSNQPQHF.

J is TRBJ1-4 and V is TRBV19; no clear D gene. The CDR3 runs to 14 residues. V shed 3 bases and J shed 3 bases, with 8 bases lying between them. The germline gives CDR1 LNHDA, CDR2 SQIVND (reference sequence). CDR3 DNA sequence: TGTGCCAGTAGTATGTCAGGTCCTAATGAAAAACTGTTTTTT. Its translation is CASSMSGPNEKLFF.

The rearrangement links TRBV2 to TRBJ2-7, with 8 nucleotides matching TRBD1. The CDR3 totals 13 residues. Trimming at V came to 6 bases and at J to 9 bases, leaving 10 bases not matched to a gene. CDR1 and CDR2 (germline): SNHLY, FYNNEI. The CDR3 nucleotides read TGTGCCAGCAGATTGACAGGGGTATATGGGCAGTACTTC. It specifies CASRLTGVYGQYF.

This clone was seen only a few times. The chain recombines TRBV19 with TRBJ1-6; maybe TRBD1 (6 bases). The V and J ends lost 9 bases and 8 bases respectively, with 14 bases between them. Germline CDR1 LNHDA, CDR2 SQIVND (reference sequence). The CDR3 length is 13 residues. DNA of the CDR3: TGTGCCAGCCACAGGGCAGAAGATTCACCCCTCCACTTT. This sequence encodes CASHRAEDSPLHF.

In this sample, this clone turned up a few times. CDR3: CASSVTGVNSPLHF. In DNA form, the CDR3 reads TGTGCCAGCAGTGTAACAGGGGTTAATTCACCCCTCCACTTT. The chain is built from TRBV2 and TRBJ1-6; 7 bases fit TRBD1. J gave up 6 bases and V 4 bases, and 3 bases lay outside the gene matches. CDR3 size: 14 residues. Looked up from germline, CDR1 is SNHLY and CDR2 is FYNNEI. The full variable domain, completed using reference TRBV2 and TRBJ1-6, is EPEVTQTPSHQVTQMGQEVILRCVPISNHLYFYWYRQILGQKVEFLVSFYNNEISEKSEIFDDQFSVERPDGSNFTLKIRSTKLEDSAMYFCASSVTGVNSPLHFGNGTRLTVT.